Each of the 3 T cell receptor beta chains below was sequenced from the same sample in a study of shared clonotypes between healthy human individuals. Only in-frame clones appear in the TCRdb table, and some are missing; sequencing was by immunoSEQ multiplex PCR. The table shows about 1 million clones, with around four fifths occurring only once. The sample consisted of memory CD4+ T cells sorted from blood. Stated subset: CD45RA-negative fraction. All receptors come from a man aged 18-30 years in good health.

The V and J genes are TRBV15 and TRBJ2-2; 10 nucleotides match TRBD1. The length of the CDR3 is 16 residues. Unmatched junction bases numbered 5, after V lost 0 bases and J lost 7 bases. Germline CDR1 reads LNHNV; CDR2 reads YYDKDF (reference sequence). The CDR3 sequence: CATSREPGQGRGELFF. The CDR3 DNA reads TGTGCCACCAGCAGAGAGCCGGGACAGGGGCGCGGGGAGCTGTTTTTT.

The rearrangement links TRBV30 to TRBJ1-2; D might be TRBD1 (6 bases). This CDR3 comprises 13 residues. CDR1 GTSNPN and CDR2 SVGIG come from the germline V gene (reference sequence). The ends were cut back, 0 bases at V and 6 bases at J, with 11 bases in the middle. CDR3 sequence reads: CAWSVKGGDGYTF. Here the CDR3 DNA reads TGTGCCTGGAGTGTTAAGGGGGGAGATGGCTACACCTTC.

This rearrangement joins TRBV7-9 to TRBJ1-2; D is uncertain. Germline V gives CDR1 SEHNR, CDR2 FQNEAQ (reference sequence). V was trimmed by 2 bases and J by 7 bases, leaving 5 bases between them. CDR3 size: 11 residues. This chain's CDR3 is CASSLFPGYTF. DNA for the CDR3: TGTGCCAGCAGCTTATTTCCTGGCTACACCTTC.